This T cell receptor beta chain was identified in a study of T cell repertoires in cytomegalovirus infection. The CDR3 has 17 residues. The V gene's germline CDR1 is SGHVS and CDR2 FNYEAQ. V lost 3 bases to trimming and J lost 0 bases, with 15 bases between them. One entry per CDR3 protein, called by TCRdb with MiXCR from the reads. The table shows under 300,000 distinct CDR3 sequences, with 20% to 25% occurring only once. This clonotype was detected only a few times. Its antigen is as yet unknown. This sequence was found in a human donor in good health (CMV status not recorded). Some clones in this sample may be carry-over from other donors' samples. This chain connects TRBV7-6 to TRBJ2-1; possibly TRBD2 for D (5 bases). The sample in question was cultured PBMCs, obtained from culture after CMV antigen stimulation. The CDR3 DNA reads as TGTGCCAGCAGCTTCAATACTGGAGACTACTCCTACAATGAGCAGTTCTTC. Its protein is CASSFNTGDYSYNEQFF. Together with reference TRBV7-6 and TRBJ2-1, the CDR3 gives the full variable domain: GAGVSQSPRYKVTKRGQDVALRCDPISGHVSLYWYRQALGQGPEFLTYFNYEAQQDKSGLPNDRFSAERPEGSISTLTIQRTEQRDSAMYRCASSFNTGDYSYNEQFFGPGTRLTVL.